Here is one T cell receptor (beta chain) with its context. This clonotype was picked up a small number of times. What antigen it recognizes has not been identified. Base qualities are not provided; no much larger clone lies one nucleotide away. The record originates from a study of blood T cells in healthy people across ages (dated by TCRdb to the mid-2010s). Regarding the research as a whole: In model experiments, roughly one uniquely barcoded TCR beta cDNA molecule per two T cells was captured by template switching. To track age-related changes in TCR beta repertoire diversity, the study relied on deep sequencing normalized with unique cDNA molecular identifiers. To avoid experimental bias, donors of different ages were distributed randomly across sequencing lanes. The donors were split into four age groups: young (average roughly 15 years), middle-aged (39), aged (more than 55) and long-lived (roughly 80). Using the same blood draw, the study looked at two additional independent replicas of 1 million unique cDNA reads for two donors, one aged 18 to 29 and the other aged 80 or older.

The receptor library was made with 5' RACE. These reads were obtained on an Illumina HiSeq 2500. A second PCR of about 7 to 12 cycles was performed with a sample-barcoded 5' primer and a J-beta primer mix. Each TCR beta cDNA molecule received a unique molecular identifier from a template-switch 5' adaptor carrying 12 random nucleotides. Each sample yielded at least 3 million CDR3-containing paired-end reads. First-strand cDNA synthesis was performed from all RNA using the Mint cDNA synthesis kit, with priming by a TRBC-specific oligonucleotide. After uracil-DNA glycosylase treatment, a first 18-cycle PCR used universal primers M1SS and BC2_uni_R on all cDNA. From the authors' description of their analysis: Normalization of each sample was performed by random selection of 1 million high-quality reads, each carrying a distinct molecular identifier. Instead of being binned into consensus sequences, reads that shared molecular identifiers were thrown out. MiTCR, run with a Q25 quality threshold and the strictest error-elimination algorithm, handled CDR3 identification, clonotype clustering and error correction. A nonparametric unseen species model with Euler transformation was used to estimate a lower bound on total TCR beta diversity. The public sequencing data were trimmed at Q25 with fastp and processed into clonotypes with MiXCR by TCRdb, which kept only in-frame beta chains. Merged by CDR3 protein, the rows form single entries marked with the most common genes and DNA. The V and J calls and clone size are TCRdb's, not the authors'. The sample table holds about 630,000 distinct CDR3 sequences, of which under 25% were seen once. The ten largest account for about 3.6% of the sample.

The approximately 39 donors, aged roughly 6 to 95 years, were systemically healthy Caucasian individuals from Russia. Roughly 10 milliliters of peripheral blood were collected from each donor into EDTA-treated Vacutainer tubes. Ficoll-Paque density-gradient centrifugation was used to isolate PBMCs, with at least 7 million per sample. Total RNA was extracted from PBMCs with Trizol reagent, with at least 5 micrograms obtained per sample. The percentages of naive CD45RAhigh/CD27high T cells were determined by flow cytometry on a PBMC aliquot from every donor. The paper's findings and limits, for the study overall: There was a strong correlation between observed TCR beta diversity and the percentage of naive T cells measured by flow cytometry. Compared with the aged group, more naive CD4+ T cells, fewer expanded clones and increased TCR diversity were shown by the long-lived group, suggesting age selection. Donor CMV infection status was unknown, potentially confounding age-related changes in expanded clonotypes. Total diversity estimates from one million sequenced T cells were considered lower bounds and underestimates. As age increased, observed TCR beta diversity per million T cells dropped in a roughly linear way, and a significant reduction was already evident by age around 41. Conclusive comparison of naive and antigen-experienced compartments was prevented by the profiling of bulk unsorted PBMCs.

CDR1 and CDR2, per the germline V gene, are SNHLY and FYNNEI. Taken from cysteine to phenylalanine, the CDR3 has 16 residues. The read is trimmed to its CDR3 DNA, 48 bases read in frame from base 1. V loses 7 bases at its end and J loses 2 bases; junction bases beyond the gene matches: 12. The receptor was derived from a man in his sixties or seventies in good health. The sequence links TRBV2 to TRBJ2-3; TRBD1 lines up with 7 middle nucleotides. Sequences were obtained from blood. The CDR3 protein: CASKTGPFRTTDTQYF. The nucleotide sequence reads TGTGCCAGCAAGACAGGGCCGTTCCGTACCACAGATACGCAGTATTTT.